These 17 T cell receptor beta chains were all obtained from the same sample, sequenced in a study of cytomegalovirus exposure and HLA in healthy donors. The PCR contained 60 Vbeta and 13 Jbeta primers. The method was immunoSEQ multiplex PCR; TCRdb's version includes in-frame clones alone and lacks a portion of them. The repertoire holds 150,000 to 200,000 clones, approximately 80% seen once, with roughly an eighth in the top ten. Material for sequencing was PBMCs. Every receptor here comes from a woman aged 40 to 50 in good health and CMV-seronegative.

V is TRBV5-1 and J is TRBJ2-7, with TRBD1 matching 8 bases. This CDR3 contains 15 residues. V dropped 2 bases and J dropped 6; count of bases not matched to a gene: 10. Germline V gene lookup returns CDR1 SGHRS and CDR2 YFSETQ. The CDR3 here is CASSFDQGATSEQYF. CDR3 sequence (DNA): TGCGCCAGCAGCTTCGATCAGGGGGCTACCTCCGAGCAGTACTTC.

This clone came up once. The CDR3 DNA is TGTGCCAGCTGGCGGGGGTGGAGTCAGTACTTC. Translated: CASWRGWSQYF. V gene TRBV6-6 combines with J gene TRBJ2-4; TRBD2 agrees at 7 bases. V dropped 8 bases and J dropped 12; count of bases not matched to a gene: 7. This CDR3 has 11 residues. Germline loops: CDR1 MNHNY, CDR2 SVGAGI (reference sequence).

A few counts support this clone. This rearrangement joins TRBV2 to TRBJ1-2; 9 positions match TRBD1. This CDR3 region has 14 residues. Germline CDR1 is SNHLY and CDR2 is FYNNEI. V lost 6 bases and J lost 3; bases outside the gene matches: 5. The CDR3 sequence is CASSARTGDYGYTF. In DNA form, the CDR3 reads TGTGCCAGCAGCGCTAGGACAGGGGACTATGGCTACACCTTC.

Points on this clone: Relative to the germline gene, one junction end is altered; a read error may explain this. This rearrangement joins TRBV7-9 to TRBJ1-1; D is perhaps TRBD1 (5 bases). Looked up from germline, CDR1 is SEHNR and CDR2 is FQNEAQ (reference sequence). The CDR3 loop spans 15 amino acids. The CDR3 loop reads CSSSSRGTSNTEAFF. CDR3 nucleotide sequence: TGTTCCAGCAGCTCTCGGGGGACGTCGAACACTGAAGCTTTCTTT. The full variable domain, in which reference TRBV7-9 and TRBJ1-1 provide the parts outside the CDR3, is DTGVSQNPRHKITKRGQNVTFRCDPISEHNRLYWYRQTLGQGPEFLTYFQNEAQLEKSRLLSDRFSAERPKGSFSTLEIQRTEQGDSAMYLCSSSSRGTSNTEAFFGQGTRLTVV.

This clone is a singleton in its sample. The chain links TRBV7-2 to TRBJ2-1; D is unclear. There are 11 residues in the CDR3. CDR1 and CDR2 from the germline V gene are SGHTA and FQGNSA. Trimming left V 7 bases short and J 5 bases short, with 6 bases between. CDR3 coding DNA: TGTGCCAGCACTCTTAACAATGAGCAGTTCTTC. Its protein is CASTLNNEQFF.

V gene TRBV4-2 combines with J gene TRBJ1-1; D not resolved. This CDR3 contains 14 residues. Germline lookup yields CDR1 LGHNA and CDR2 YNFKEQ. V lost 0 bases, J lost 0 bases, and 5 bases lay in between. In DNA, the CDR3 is TGTGCCAGCAGCCAAGAGTATTTGAACACTGAAGCTTTCTTT. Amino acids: CASSQEYLNTEAFF.

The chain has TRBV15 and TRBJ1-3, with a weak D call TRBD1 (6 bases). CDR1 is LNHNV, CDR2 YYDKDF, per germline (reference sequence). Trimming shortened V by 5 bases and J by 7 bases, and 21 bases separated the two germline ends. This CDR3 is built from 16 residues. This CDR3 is CATSEQTGRFGNTIYF. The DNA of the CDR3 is TGTGCCACCAGCGAGCAGACAGGACGTTTTGGGAACACCATATATTTT. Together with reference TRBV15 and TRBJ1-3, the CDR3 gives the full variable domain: DAMVIQNPRYQVTQFGKPVTLSCSQTLNHNVMYWYQQKSSQAPKLLFHYYDKDFNNEADTPDNFQSRRPNTSFCFLDIRSPGLGDTAMYLCATSEQTGRFGNTIYFGEGSWLTVV.

Here the CDR3 DNA reads TGTGCCAGCAGCTTAGATTGGACTAGCGTATTTGCAGATACGCAGTATTTT. Translation gives CASSLDWTSVFADTQYF. The V call is TRBV7-9, the J call TRBJ2-3; TRBD2 agrees at 9 bases. CDR3 length: 17 amino acids. Germline V lookup: CDR1 SEHNR, CDR2 FQNEAQ (reference sequence). The junction had 9 bases not matched to a gene; V was cut back by 1 base and J by 4 bases.

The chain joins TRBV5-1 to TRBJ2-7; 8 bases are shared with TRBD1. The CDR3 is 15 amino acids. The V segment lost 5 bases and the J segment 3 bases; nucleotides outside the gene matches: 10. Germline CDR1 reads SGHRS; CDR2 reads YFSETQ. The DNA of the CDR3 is TGCGCCAGCAGAACCGGGACAGGAATTTTCTACGAGCAGTACTTC. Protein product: CASRTGTGIFYEQYF.

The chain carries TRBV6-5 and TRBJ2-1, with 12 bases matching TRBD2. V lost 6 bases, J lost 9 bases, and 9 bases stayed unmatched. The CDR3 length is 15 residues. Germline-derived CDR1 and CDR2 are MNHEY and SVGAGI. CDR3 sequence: CASRPGTSGSSEQFF. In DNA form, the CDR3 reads TGTGCCAGCAGACCCGGGACTAGCGGGTCTTCTGAGCAGTTCTTC.

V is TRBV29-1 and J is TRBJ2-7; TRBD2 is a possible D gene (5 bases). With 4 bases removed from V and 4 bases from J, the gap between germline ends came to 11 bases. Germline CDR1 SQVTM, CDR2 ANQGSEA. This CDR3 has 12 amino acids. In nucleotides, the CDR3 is TGCAGCGTTGTGAGGGCAAATTACGAGCAGTACTTC. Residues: CSVVRANYEQYF.

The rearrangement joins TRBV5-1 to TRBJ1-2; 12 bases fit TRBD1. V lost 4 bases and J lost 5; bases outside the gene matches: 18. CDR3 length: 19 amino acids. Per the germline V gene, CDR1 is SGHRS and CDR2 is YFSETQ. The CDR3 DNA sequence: TGCGCCAGCAGCCAACCGGGACAGGGGGCCCCACTTACTTTATATGGCTACACCTTC. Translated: CASSQPGQGAPLTLYGYTF.

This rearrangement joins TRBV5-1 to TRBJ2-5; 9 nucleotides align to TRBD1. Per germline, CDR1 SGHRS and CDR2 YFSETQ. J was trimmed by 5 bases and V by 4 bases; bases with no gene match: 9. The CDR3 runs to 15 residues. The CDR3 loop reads CASSIQQGAGETQYF. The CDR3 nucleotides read TGCGCCAGCAGCATACAACAGGGGGCTGGGGAGACCCAGTACTTC.

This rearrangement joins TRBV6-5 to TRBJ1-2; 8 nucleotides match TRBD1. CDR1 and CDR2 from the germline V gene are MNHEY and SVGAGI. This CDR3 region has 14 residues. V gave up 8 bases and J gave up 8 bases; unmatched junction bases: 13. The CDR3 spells CASHPGQGAGGYTF. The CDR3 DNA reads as TGTGCCAGCCATCCGGGGCAGGGGGCAGGGGGCTACACCTTC.

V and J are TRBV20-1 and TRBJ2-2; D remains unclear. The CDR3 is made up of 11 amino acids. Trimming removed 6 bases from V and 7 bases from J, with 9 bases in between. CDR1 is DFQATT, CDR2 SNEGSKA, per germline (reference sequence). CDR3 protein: CSATLVGELFF. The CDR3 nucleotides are TGCAGTGCAACGTTAGTCGGGGAGCTGTTTTTT.

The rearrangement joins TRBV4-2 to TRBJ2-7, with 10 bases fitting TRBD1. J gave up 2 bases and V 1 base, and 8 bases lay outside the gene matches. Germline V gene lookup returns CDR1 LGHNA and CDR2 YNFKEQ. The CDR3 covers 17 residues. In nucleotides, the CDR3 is TGTGCCAGCAGCCAAGTATCCGGGACAGGGGCGACCTACGAGCAGTACTTC. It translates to CASSQVSGTGATYEQYF.

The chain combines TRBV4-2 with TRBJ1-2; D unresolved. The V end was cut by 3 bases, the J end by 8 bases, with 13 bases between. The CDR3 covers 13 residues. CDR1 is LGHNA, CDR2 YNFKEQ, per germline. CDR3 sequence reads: CASSHTPMRGYTF. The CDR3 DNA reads TGTGCCAGCAGCCATACCCCTATGCGGGGCTACACCTTC.